The entry below gives a single T cell receptor (beta chain) sequence along with its context. The sample originates from a study of T cell responses to AZD1222 COVID-19 vaccine. The table came from immunoSEQ multiplex PCR; TCRdb's copy has only in-frame clones and leaves some out. The sample lists roughly 120,000 clones; 75% to 95% were seen once. This sequence was found in an adult who received the MenACWY meningococcal vaccine as a control. The sequencing here drew on peripheral blood, taken 28 days after the second dose of the MenACWY control vaccine.

In DNA form, the CDR3 reads TGTGCCAGCAGCTCCCCTAGAAGGGTATCTGGAAACACCATATATTTT. This encodes CASSSPRRVSGNTIYF. The chain joins TRBV11-2 to TRBJ1-3; D unclear. Trimming removed 4 bases from V and 1 base from J, with 14 bases in between. Germline V gives CDR1 SGHAT, CDR2 FQNNGV. The CDR3 runs 16 residues.